Included here is one T cell receptor beta chain sequence, with context. Splitting of each subset's genomic DNA was done evenly across several immunoSEQ plates. Libraries were prepared by immunoSEQ multiplex PCR; TCRdb keeps only in-frame clonotypes and omits some of them. The repertoire consists of roughly 2.1 million clones, with approximately 94% occurring once and the leading ten covering under 2%. Selected positively for CCR7 and CD45RO-negative, naive CD8 cells excluded terminally differentiated effector memory CD45RA+ cells. This entry comes from a study of shared clonotypes between healthy human individuals. Germline trimming cut 5 bases from V and 6 bases from J; bases unmatched to any gene: 10. Germline CDR1 and CDR2: SGHAT and FQNNGV. The CDR3 has 15 residues.

The chain is built from TRBV11-2 and TRBJ2-4; 7 bases match TRBD2. Source material: naive CD8+ T cells from PBMCs. This clonotype was obtained from a man in his late teens or twenties in good health. Some clones in this sample may be carry-over from other donors' samples. The CDR3 is CASSEGGGRGNIQYF. The CDR3 DNA reads as TGTGCCAGCAGCGAAGGAGGCGGGAGAGGAAACATTCAGTACTTC. Together with reference TRBV11-2 and TRBJ2-4, the CDR3 gives the full variable domain: EAGVAQSPRYKIIEKRQSVAFWCNPISGHATLYWYQQILGQGPKLLIQFQNNGVVDDSQLPKDRFSAERLKGVDSTLKIQPAKLEDSAVYLCASSEGGGRGNIQYFGAGTRLSVL.